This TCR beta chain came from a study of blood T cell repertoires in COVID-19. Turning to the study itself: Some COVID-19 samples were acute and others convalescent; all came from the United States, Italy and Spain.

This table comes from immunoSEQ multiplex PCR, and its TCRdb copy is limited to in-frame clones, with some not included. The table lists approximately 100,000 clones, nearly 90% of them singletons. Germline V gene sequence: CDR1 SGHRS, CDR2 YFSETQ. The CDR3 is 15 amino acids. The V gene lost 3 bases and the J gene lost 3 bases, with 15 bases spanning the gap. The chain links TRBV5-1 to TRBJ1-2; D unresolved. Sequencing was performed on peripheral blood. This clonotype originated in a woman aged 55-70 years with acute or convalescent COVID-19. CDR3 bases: TGCGCCAGCAGCTCCGAAGGGAGGCAAGACTATGGCTACACCTTC. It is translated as CASSSEGRQDYGYTF.